This T cell receptor beta chain appears in the sequencing data of a study of blood T cells in healthy people across ages. In its sample, this clonotype was seen many times. Between the trimmed V and J ends, which lost 3 bases and 1 base, there was a span of 13 bases. The germline gives CDR1 MDHEN, CDR2 SYDVKM. The CDR3 has 16 amino acids. With a J-beta primer mix and a sample-barcoded 5' primer, a second PCR ran about 7 to 12 cycles. TCRdb processed the 5' RACE reads anew with MiXCR; each CDR3 protein has one entry. The data show 950,000 to 1,200,000 distinct CDR3 sequences, with 35% to 40% seen just once and approximately 14% held by the top ten.

Sequenced input: blood. The gene calls are TRBV28 and TRBJ1-5; D not certain. The receptor's source is a man between 18 and 35 years old in good health. CDR3 sequence: CASSFEGRGSNQPQHF. The CDR3 DNA reads as TGTGCCAGCAGTTTTGAAGGGAGAGGGAGCAATCAGCCCCAGCATTTT. Drawing the rest from reference TRBV28 and TRBJ1-5, the complete variable domain is DVKVTQSSRYLVKRTGEKVFLECVQDMDHENMFWYRQDPGLGLRLIYFSYDVKMKEKGDIPEGYSVSREKKERFSLILESASTNQTSMYLCASSFEGRGSNQPQHFGDGTRLSIL.